This T cell receptor beta chain is drawn from a study of blood T cell repertoires in COVID-19. Study information: Sites in the United States, Italy and Spain provided acute and convalescent COVID-19 samples. Nucleic acid was either cDNA or gDNA, and it came from T cells, B-cell-depleted T cells, or PBMCs.

In the source study's methods: Estimation of nucleated cell counts was performed using reference gene primer amplification. TCRdb's copy holds only in-frame clones and misses some; the assay was immunoSEQ multiplex PCR. That table furnishes V, J and clone size, whereas the DNA furnished D and trimming. The sample lists about 100,000 clones; about 85% were seen once. Trimming stripped 0 bases from V and 4 bases from J, with 13 bases between. Germline values: CDR1 SGDLS, CDR2 YYNGEE. The CDR3 has 15 residues. The V and J genes are TRBV9 and TRBJ1-2; possibly TRBD1 for D (6 bases). Specimen: peripheral blood. The clonotype was recovered from a man aged 55 to 70 with acute or convalescent COVID-19. CDR3 DNA: TGTGCCAGCAGCGTAGGTCTCCAGGGGACCTATGGCTACACCTTC. Translating gives CASSVGLQGTYGYTF.